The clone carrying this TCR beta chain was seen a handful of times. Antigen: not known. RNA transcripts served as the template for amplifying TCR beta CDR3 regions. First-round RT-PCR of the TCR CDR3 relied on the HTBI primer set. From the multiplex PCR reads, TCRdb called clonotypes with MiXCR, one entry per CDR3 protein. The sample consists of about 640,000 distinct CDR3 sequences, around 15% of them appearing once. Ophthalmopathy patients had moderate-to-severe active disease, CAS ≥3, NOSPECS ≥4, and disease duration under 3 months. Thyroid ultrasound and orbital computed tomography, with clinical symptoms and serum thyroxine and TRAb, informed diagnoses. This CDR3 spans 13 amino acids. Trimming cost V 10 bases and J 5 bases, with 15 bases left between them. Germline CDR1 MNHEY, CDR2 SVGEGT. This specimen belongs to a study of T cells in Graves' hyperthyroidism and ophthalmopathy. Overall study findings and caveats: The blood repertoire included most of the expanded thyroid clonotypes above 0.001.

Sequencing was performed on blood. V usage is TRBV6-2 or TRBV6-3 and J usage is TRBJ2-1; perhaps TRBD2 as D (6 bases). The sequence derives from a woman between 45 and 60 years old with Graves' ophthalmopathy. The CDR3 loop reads CATWPAGNNEQFF. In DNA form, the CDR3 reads TGTGCCACCTGGCCGGCGGGAAACAATGAGCAGTTCTTC.